These T cell receptor beta chains were read from a single sample in a study of cytomegalovirus exposure and HLA in healthy donors. Sequenced by immunoSEQ multiplex PCR; TCRdb stores in-frame clones only, minus some. The sample shows approximately 150,000 clones, roughly three fifths of them seen only once. The sequenced sample consisted of PBMCs. The receptor set was obtained from a male donor in good health and CMV-seronegative. Both conserved end residues are part of each CDR3. D genes are given only for firm matches. Part of the rows lack a size; the others show once, few, many or a class for expanded clones.

D	V	size	J	CDR3	DNA
TRBD1	TRBV2	NA	TRBJ1-4	CASSFQGQGAEKLFF	TGTGCCAGCAGCTTCCAGGGACAGGGGGCGGAAAAACTGTTTTTT
NA	TRBV5-1	few	TRBJ2-3	CATSRVGDTQYF	TGCGCCACAAGCAGGGTTGGAGATACGCAGTATTTT
TRBD2	TRBV4-3	NA	TRBJ2-5	CASSQQLASETQYF	TGCGCCAGCAGCCAACAACTAGCGAGTGAGACCCAGTACTTC
TRBD1	TRBV19	NA	TRBJ1-1	CASSSGQYTEAFF	TGTGCCAGTAGTTCGGGACAGTACACTGAAGCTTTCTTT
TRBD1	TRBV18	few	TRBJ1-1	CASSEGQGVNTEAFF	TGTGCCAGCTCAGAGGGACAGGGGGTGAACACTGAAGCTTTCTTT
NA	TRBV21-1	NA	TRBJ2-7	CASISRSSYEQYF	TGTGCCAGCATTTCCCGGTCCTCCTACGAGCAGTACTTC
TRBD2	TRBV10-3	NA	TRBJ2-3	CAISEPLGLAGGLSTDTQYF	TGTGCCATCAGTGAACCTTTAGGACTAGCGGGGGGACTTAGCACAGATACGCAGTATTTT
TRBD1	TRBV2	once	TRBJ2-1	CASSLQGINEQFF	TGTGCCAGCAGCCTACAGGGGATCAATGAGCAGTTCTTC
NA	TRBV28	once	TRBJ2-6	CASRTPGSGANVLTF	TGTGCCAGCAGAACCCCAGGGTCTGGGGCCAACGTCCTGACTTTC
TRBD2	TRBV7-7	few	TRBJ2-7	CASSQGLAGLNEQYF	TGTGCTAGCAGCCAGGGACTAGCGGGGCTCAACGAGCAGTACTTC
NA	TRBV25-1	once	TRBJ1-5	CASSEARGGGNQPQHF	TGTGCCAGCAGTGAGGCTCGAGGGGGTGGCAATCAGCCCCAGCATTTT
NA	TRBV11-1	NA	TRBJ1-1	CASSLGPGRGLNTEAFF	TGTGCCAGCAGCTTGGGGCCAGGGCGGGGATTGAACACTGAAGCTTTCTTT
NA	TRBV5-1	NA	TRBJ1-1	CASSWATGSNTEAFF	TGCGCCAGCAGCTGGGCCACGGGGTCGAACACTGAAGCTTTCTTT
NA	TRBV6-4	NA	TRBJ1-1	CASSEGAGTEAFF	TGTGCCAGCAGTGAAGGGGCCGGAACTGAAGCTTTCTTT
TRBD2	TRBV4-2	NA	TRBJ2-3	CASSRTSGGAADTQYF	TGTGCCAGCAGCCGCACTAGCGGGGGGGCCGCAGATACGCAGTATTTT
NA	TRBV14	NA	TRBJ1-1	CASSRQWTEAFF	TGTGCCAGCAGCCGACAGTGGACTGAAGCTTTCTTT
TRBD2	TRBV7-9	few	TRBJ2-7	CASSLSRLAGAYEQYF	TGTGCCAGCAGCTTAAGTAGACTAGCGGGGGCCTACGAGCAGTACTTC
TRBD1	TRBV27	NA	TRBJ1-5	CASNRGQGAYNQPQHF	TGTGCCAGCAATAGAGGACAGGGGGCTTACAATCAGCCCCAGCATTTT
TRBD2	TRBV7-9	NA	TRBJ2-5	CASSVGTSGGETQYF	TGTGCCAGCAGCGTTGGGACTAGCGGGGGTGAGACCCAGTACTTC
TRBD1	TRBV7-9	NA	TRBJ1-2	CASSLIGTGVYGYTF	TGTGCCAGCAGCTTAATCGGGACAGGGGTCTATGGCTACACCTTC
NA	TRBV7-8	NA	TRBJ2-7	CASSQSRGGFGEQYF	TGTGCCAGCAGCCAAAGCCGGGGTGGTTTTGGCGAGCAGTACTTC
TRBD1	TRBV6-5	NA	TRBJ2-7	CASSYRGTGVAEQYF	TGTGCCAGCAGTTACAGGGGGACAGGGGTTGCCGAGCAGTACTTC
TRBD1	TRBV7-2	NA	TRBJ1-6	CASSLWGQGNSPLHF	TGTGCCAGCAGCTTATGGGGACAGGGTAATTCACCCCTCCACTTT
NA	TRBV2	NA	TRBJ2-7	CASLGGGDEQYF	TGTGCCAGCCTCGGAGGAGGGGACGAGCAGTACTTC
TRBD2	TRBV7-3	NA	TRBJ2-3	CASSFQGPGVKRGFRTDTQYF	TGTGCCAGCAGCTTCCAGGGCCCAGGTGTCAAGCGGGGATTTAGAACAGATACGCAGTATTTT
NA	TRBV15	NA	TRBJ1-6	CATSIEGIGTTLHF	TGTGCCACCAGTATTGAGGGCATAGGGACAACCCTCCACTTT
TRBD1	TRBV2	NA	TRBJ2-3	CASTTGQVFETDTQYF	TGTGCCAGCACTACGGGACAGGTTTTTGAGACAGATACGCAGTATTTT
TRBD2	TRBV14	NA	TRBJ2-1	CASSWVGTSGFNEQFF	TGTGCCAGCAGCTGGGTGGGGACTAGCGGTTTCAATGAGCAGTTCTTC
NA	TRBV7-9	NA	TRBJ2-3	CASSGGLFTDTQYF	TGTGCCAGCAGCGGGGGACTGTTCACAGATACGCAGTATTTT
TRBD1	TRBV5-1	NA	TRBJ1-1	CASSLAPDRGNTEAFF	TGCGCCAGCAGCTTGGCACCGGACAGGGGGAACACTGAAGCTTTCTTT
NA	TRBV5-4	NA	TRBJ2-3	CASSLELDTQYF	TGTGCCAGCAGCTTGGAACTAGATACGCAGTATTTT
NA	TRBV5-6	NA	TRBJ1-3	CASSPGLFLSGNTIYF	TGTGCCAGCAGCCCGGGACTTTTTCTCTCTGGAAACACCATATATTTT
NA	TRBV5-1	few	TRBJ2-2	CASSLGTWLNTGELFF	TGCGCCAGCAGCTTGGGGACATGGTTGAACACCGGGGAGCTGTTTTTT
NA	TRBV9	NA	TRBJ1-1	CASSKNTEYTEAFF	TGTGCCAGCAGCAAAAATACAGAGTACACTGAAGCTTTCTTT
TRBD2	TRBV13	NA	TRBJ2-1	CASSLLAGSSNSYNEQFF	TGTGCCAGCAGCCTACTAGCGGGGTCATCCAACTCCTACAATGAGCAGTTCTTC
NA	TRBV5-1	NA	TRBJ1-2	CASSLSQGNGYTF	TGCGCCAGCAGCTTATCGCAGGGAAATGGCTACACCTTC
NA	TRBV7-8	few	TRBJ2-3	CASSFMGLKDTQYF	TGTGCCAGCAGCTTCATGGGACTCAAAGATACGCAGTATTTT
NA	TRBV11-2	NA	TRBJ1-2	CASSLYPPGQADYGYTF	TGTGCCAGCAGCCTGTACCCCCCAGGGCAGGCAGACTATGGCTACACCTTC
TRBD1	TRBV7-6	NA	TRBJ2-1	CASSLLGQGAIGEQFF	TGTGCCAGCAGCTTATTGGGACAGGGGGCGATCGGTGAGCAGTTCTTC
NA	TRBV18	NA	TRBJ1-1	CASSPGVNTEAFF	TGTGCCAGCTCCCCGGGGGTGAACACTGAAGCTTTCTTT
TRBD1	TRBV27	NA	TRBJ2-1	CASSAWTGTYNEQFF	TGTGCCAGCAGTGCCTGGACAGGGACCTACAATGAGCAGTTCTTC
NA	TRBV5-4	NA	TRBJ2-2	CASSLLLTGELFF	TGTGCCAGCAGCTTGCTTCTCACCGGGGAGCTGTTTTTT
NA	TRBV19	once	TRBJ1-4	CASSTLDSRTNEKLFF	TGTGCCAGTAGTACGCTGGACAGCCGAACTAATGAAAAACTGTTTTTT
TRBD1	TRBV5-1	few	TRBJ2-5	CASSLEQGDWETQYF	TGCGCCAGCAGCTTGGAGCAGGGGGATTGGGAGACCCAGTACTTC
TRBD1	TRBV27	few	TRBJ1-5	CATTDRPNYSNQSQHF	TGTGCCACTACGGACAGGCCGAATTATAGCAATCAGTCCCAGCATTTT
NA	TRBV7-8	NA	TRBJ1-2	CASSSLTLEGYYGYTF	TGTGCCAGCAGCTCCTTGACATTGGAGGGTTACTATGGCTACACCTTC
NA	TRBV11-3	few	TRBJ2-1	CASSRRSGKRDEQFF	TGTGCCAGCAGCCGAAGGTCGGGAAAAAGGGATGAGCAGTTCTTC
NA	TRBV6-5	NA	TRBJ2-5	CASSYYGRETQYF	TGTGCCAGCAGTTACTATGGGCGAGAGACCCAGTACTTC
TRBD1	TRBV6-1	NA	TRBJ2-7	CASSEMGQGPYEQYF	TGTGCCAGCAGTGAAATGGGACAGGGGCCCTACGAGCAGTACTTC
NA	TRBV27	many	TRBJ1-1	CASSLNVQTEAFF	TGTGCCAGCAGTTTAAATGTGCAGACTGAAGCTTTCTTT